This T cell receptor (beta chain) came from a study of T cell repertoires in cytomegalovirus infection. This clonotype was found a few times. From germline, CDR1 is WSHSY and CDR2 SAAADI. CDR3 length: 13 residues. Trimming removed 6 bases from V and 10 bases from J; junction bases left unmatched: 7. TCRdb re-analysed the reads in MiXCR, keeping a single row per CDR3 protein. The sample has 310,000 or so distinct CDR3 sequences; roughly 16% are singletons. Sequenced input: PBMCs. The clonotype comes from a human donor in good health (CMV status not recorded). Some clones in this sample may be carry-over from other donors' samples. The chain is built from TRBV10-2 and TRBJ1-1; 11 bases match TRBD1. CDR3 nucleotide sequence: TGCGCCAGCAGCGAGGACAGGGGGCGGCGAGCTTTCTTT. This encodes CASSEDRGRRAFF.